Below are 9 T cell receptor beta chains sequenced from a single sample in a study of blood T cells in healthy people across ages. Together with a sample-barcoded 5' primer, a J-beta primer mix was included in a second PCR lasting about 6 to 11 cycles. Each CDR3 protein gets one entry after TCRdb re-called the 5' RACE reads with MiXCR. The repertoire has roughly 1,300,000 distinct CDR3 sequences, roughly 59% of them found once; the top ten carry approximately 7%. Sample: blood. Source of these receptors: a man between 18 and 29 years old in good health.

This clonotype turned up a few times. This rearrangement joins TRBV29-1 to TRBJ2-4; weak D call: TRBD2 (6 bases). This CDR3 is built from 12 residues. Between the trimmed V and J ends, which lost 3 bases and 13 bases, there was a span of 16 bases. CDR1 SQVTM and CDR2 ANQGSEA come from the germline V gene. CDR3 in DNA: TGCAGCGTTGAGGGGGGTTCGGAGGAGCAGTACTTC. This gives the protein CSVEGGSEEQYF.

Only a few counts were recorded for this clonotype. CDR3 nucleotide sequence: TGCAGTGCTAGAGATACGCTACTAGCGGGGTCCTCCTACAATGAGCAGTTCTTC. This gives the protein CSARDTLLAGSSYNEQFF. The chain joins TRBV20-1 to TRBJ2-1; TRBD2 matches 10 bases. J was trimmed by 0 bases and V by 0 bases; bases with no gene match: 8. CDR1 is DFQATT and CDR2 is SNEGSKA in the germline V gene (reference sequence). The CDR3 covers 18 residues.

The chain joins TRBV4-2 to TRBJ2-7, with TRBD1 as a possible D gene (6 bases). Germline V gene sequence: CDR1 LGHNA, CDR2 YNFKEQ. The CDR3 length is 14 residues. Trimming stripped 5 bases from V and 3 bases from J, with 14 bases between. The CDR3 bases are TGTGCCAGCAGCAACACCCGGGACAACTACGAGCAGTACTTC. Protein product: CASSNTRDNYEQYF.

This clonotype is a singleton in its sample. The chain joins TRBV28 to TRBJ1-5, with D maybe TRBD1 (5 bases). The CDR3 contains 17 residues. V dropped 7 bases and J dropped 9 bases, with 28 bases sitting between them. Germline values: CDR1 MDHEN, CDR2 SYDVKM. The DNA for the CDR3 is TGTGCCAGCATCCTTGGGCAGGGTGGGACTAATGGTGGGCCCCAGCATTTT. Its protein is CASILGQGGTNGGPQHF.

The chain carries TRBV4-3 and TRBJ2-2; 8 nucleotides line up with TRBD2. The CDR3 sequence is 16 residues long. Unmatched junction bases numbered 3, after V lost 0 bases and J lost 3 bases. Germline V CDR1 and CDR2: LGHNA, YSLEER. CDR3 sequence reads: CASSQDTSGYTGELFF. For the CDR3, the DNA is TGCGCCAGCAGCCAAGACACTAGCGGATACACCGGGGAGCTGTTTTTT.

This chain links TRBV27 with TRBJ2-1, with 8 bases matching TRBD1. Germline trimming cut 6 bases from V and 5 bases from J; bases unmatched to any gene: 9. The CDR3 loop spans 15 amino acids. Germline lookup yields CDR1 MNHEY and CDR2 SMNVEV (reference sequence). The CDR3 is CASSATGQADNEQFF. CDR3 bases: TGTGCCAGCAGCGCCACGGGACAGGCTGACAATGAGCAGTTCTTC.

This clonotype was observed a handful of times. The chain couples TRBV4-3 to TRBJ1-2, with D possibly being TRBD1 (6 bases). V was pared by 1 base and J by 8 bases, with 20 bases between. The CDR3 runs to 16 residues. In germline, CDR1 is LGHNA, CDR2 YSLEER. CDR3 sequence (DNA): TGCGCCAGCAGCCAAGGGTCGCCGGGGGCCGCGGAGGGCTACACCTTC. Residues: CASSQGSPGAAEGYTF.

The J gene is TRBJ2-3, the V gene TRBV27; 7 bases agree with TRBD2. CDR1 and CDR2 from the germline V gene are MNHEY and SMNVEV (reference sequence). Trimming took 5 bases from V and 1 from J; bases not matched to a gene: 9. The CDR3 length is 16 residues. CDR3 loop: CASSPRMAGGTDTQYF. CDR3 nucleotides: TGTGCCAGCAGTCCCCGGATGGCGGGGGGCACAGATACGCAGTATTTT.

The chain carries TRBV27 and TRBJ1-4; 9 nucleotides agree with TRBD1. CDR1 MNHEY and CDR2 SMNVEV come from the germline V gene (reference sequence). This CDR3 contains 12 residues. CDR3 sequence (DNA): TGTGCATCTGGGACAGGGCGTGAAAAACTGTTTTTT. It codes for CASGTGREKLFF. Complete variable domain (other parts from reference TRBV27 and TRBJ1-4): EAQVTQNPRYLITVTGKKLTVTCSQNMNHEYMSWYRQDPGLGLRQIYYSMNVEVTDKGDVPEGYKVSRKEKRNFPLILESPSPNQTSLYFCASGTGREKLFFGSGTQLSVL.